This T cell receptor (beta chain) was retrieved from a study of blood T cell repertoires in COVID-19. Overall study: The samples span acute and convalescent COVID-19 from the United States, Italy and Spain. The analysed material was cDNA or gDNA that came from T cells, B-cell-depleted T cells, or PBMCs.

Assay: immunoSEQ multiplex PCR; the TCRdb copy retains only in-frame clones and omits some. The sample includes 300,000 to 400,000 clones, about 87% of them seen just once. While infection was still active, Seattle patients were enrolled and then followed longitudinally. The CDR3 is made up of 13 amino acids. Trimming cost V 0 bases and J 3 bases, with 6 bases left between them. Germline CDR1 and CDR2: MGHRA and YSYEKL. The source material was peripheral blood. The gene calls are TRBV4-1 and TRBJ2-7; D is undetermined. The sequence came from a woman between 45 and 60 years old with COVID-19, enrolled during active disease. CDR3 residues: CASSQDFLYEQYF. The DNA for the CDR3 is TGCGCCAGCAGCCAAGATTTCCTCTACGAGCAGTACTTC.